A single sample is the source of the 23 T cell receptor beta chains below, sequenced in a study of blood T cells in healthy people across ages. Alongside a J-beta primer mix, a sample-barcoded 5' primer served in a second PCR lasting roughly 6 to 12 cycles. TCRdb reprocessed the 5' RACE reads via MiXCR and lists one record per CDR3 protein. The table includes 580,000 or so distinct CDR3 sequences, roughly 48% detected once. The sequenced sample was blood. Source of these receptors: a man older than 75 in good health.

This clonotype came up many times. The genes are TRBV28 and TRBJ1-5; D may be TRBD1 (5 bases). Germline loops: CDR1 MDHEN, CDR2 SYDVKM. V gave up 6 bases and J gave up 0 bases, with 18 bases separating them. This CDR3 comprises 17 residues. The CDR3 sequence is CASSLSAGPYSNQPQHF. The CDR3 nucleotides are TGTGCCAGCAGCCTCTCGGCGGGGCCTTATAGCAATCAGCCCCAGCATTTT.

The chain is built from TRBV2 and TRBJ2-7, with a weak D call TRBD1 (5 bases). V was trimmed by 6 bases and J by 2 bases, leaving 14 bases between them. CDR1 SNHLY and CDR2 FYNNEI come from the germline V gene. CDR3 length equals 14 residues. The CDR3: CASSKQENPYEQYF. The DNA of the CDR3 is TGTGCCAGCAGCAAACAGGAAAACCCCTACGAGCAGTACTTC.

This chain joins TRBV15 and TRBJ2-3; no clear D. Germline CDR1 LNHNV, CDR2 YYDKDF (reference sequence). V shed 1 base and J shed 5 bases, with 19 bases lying between them. The CDR3 has 17 amino acids. CDR3 loop: CATSRVFPRDAVDTQYF. CDR3 bases: TGTGCCACCAGCAGAGTCTTTCCGCGTGATGCCGTAGATACGCAGTATTTT.

The V gene is TRBV20-1, the J gene TRBJ2-1; 11 bases agree with TRBD2. Trimming at V came to 6 bases and at J to 0 bases, leaving 10 bases not matched to a gene. The CDR3 spans 17 residues. The germline gives CDR1 DFQATT, CDR2 SNEGSKA (reference sequence). CDR3 region: CSARAPSGRSSYNEQFF. CDR3 nucleotide sequence: TGCAGTGCCCGGGCCCCTAGCGGGAGGAGCTCCTACAATGAGCAGTTCTTC.

V and J are TRBV4-2 and TRBJ2-1, with 10 bases identical to TRBD1. CDR1 is LGHNA, CDR2 YNFKEQ, per germline. This CDR3 region has 15 residues. V dropped 1 base and J dropped 9; count of bases not matched to a gene: 6. CDR3 loop: CASSQVDRGRCEQFF. CDR3 coding DNA: TGTGCCAGCAGCCAAGTTGACAGGGGGCGGTGTGAGCAGTTCTTC.

This chain uses TRBV7-3 with TRBJ1-2; D is unresolved. The CDR3 extends over 13 amino acids. V was pared by 2 bases and J by 6 bases, with 10 bases between. CDR1 SGHTA and CDR2 FQGTGA come from the germline V gene. CDR3 in DNA: TGTGCCAGCAGCTTAGGGGTTTCGGATGGCTACACCTTC. This encodes CASSLGVSDGYTF.

This clonotype has more than one count but fewer than ten. J is TRBJ2-1 and V is TRBV4-3; D gene unclear. Germline V gene sequence: CDR1 LGHNA, CDR2 YSLEER. Between the trimmed V and J ends, which lost 5 bases and 8 bases, there was a span of 13 bases. The CDR3 is 13 amino acids. CDR3 coding DNA: TGCGCCAGCAGCTCCCACGGGCTCTATGAGCAGTTCTTC. Amino acids: CASSSHGLYEQFF.

This clonotype was seen more than once but under ten times. The V and J genes are TRBV20-1 and TRBJ1-5, with D perhaps TRBD1 (5 bases). The germline V and J ends were trimmed by 4 bases and 4 bases, with 8 bases remaining between them. The CDR3 consists of 12 residues. Germline V gene sequence: CDR1 DFQATT, CDR2 SNEGSKA (reference sequence). The CDR3 coding sequence is TGCAGTGCTACCCGACAGAATCAGCCCCAGCATTTT. This sequence encodes CSATRQNQPQHF.

The rearrangement uses TRBV20-1 and TRBJ2-7; D is tentatively TRBD1 or TRBD2 (7 bases each). Trimming took 6 bases from V and 4 from J, leaving 13 bases between them. This CDR3 comprises 12 residues. Germline V gene data show CDR1 as DFQATT and CDR2 as SNEGSKA (reference sequence). For the CDR3, the DNA is TGCAGTGCAACCAGGGGGGGTTACGAGCAGTACTTC. The encoded protein is CSATRGGYEQYF.

A few counts support this clonotype. The chain has TRBV28 and TRBJ2-3, with TRBD2 matching over 10 bases. Germline V gene data show CDR1 as MDHEN and CDR2 as SYDVKM. V was pared by 2 bases and J by 5 bases, with 4 bases of the junction left unmatched. This CDR3 region has 15 residues. The CDR3 bases are TGTGCCAGCAGTTTAAGAGCGGGAGGGAGAGATACGCAGTATTTT. This sequence encodes CASSLRAGGRDTQYF.

This clonotype has just a few counts. V gene TRBV5-1 combines with J gene TRBJ2-1, with D possibly being TRBD1 or TRBD2 (5 bases each). The length of the CDR3 is 15 residues. Per germline, CDR1 SGHRS and CDR2 YFSETQ. The ends were cut back, 6 bases at V and 2 bases at J, with 15 bases in the middle. The CDR3 coding sequence is TGCGCCAGCAAGTCTGAGGGGTCCCCCTACAATGAGCAGTTCTTC. Protein sequence: CASKSEGSPYNEQFF.

The chain recombines TRBV20-1 with TRBJ2-3; D could derive from TRBD1 or TRBD2 (5 bases each). Germline CDR1 is DFQATT and CDR2 is SNEGSKA (reference sequence). The length of the CDR3 is 14 residues. V lost 3 bases, J lost 2 bases, and 12 bases lay in between. Here the CDR3 reads CSASRGPATDTQYF. Written as DNA, the CDR3 is TGCAGTGCTAGTCGGGGCCCAGCCACAGATACGCAGTATTTT.

V is TRBV20-1 and J is TRBJ1-1; weak D call: TRBD1 (5 bases). The V end lost 5 bases, the J end lost 3 bases, and 13 bases lay between the germline ends. The CDR3 covers 13 residues. CDR1 is DFQATT and CDR2 is SNEGSKA in the germline V gene (reference sequence). The DNA of the CDR3 is TGCAGTGCTCACGGGGGGGTATACACTGAAGCTTTCTTT. It codes for CSAHGGVYTEAFF.

The V gene is TRBV20-1, the J gene TRBJ2-3; D remains unclear. The CDR3 runs 13 residues. Germline V CDR1 and CDR2: DFQATT, SNEGSKA (reference sequence). V lost 5 bases and J lost 2, with 11 bases in between. DNA for the CDR3: TGCAGTGCTCGAACGACGGTCACAGATACGCAGTATTTT. Its protein is CSARTTVTDTQYF.

This chain uses TRBV6-6 with TRBJ2-7; the D gene is possibly TRBD2 (5 bases). V was pared by 2 bases and J by 3 bases, with 8 bases between. The length of the CDR3 is 13 residues. Germline V lookup: CDR1 MNHNY, CDR2 SVGAGI (reference sequence). The CDR3 loop is CASSYGLDYEQYF. The CDR3 DNA follows: TGTGCCAGCAGTTACGGACTCGACTACGAGCAGTACTTC.

The gene calls are TRBV7-9 and TRBJ2-3, with a weak D call TRBD2 (5 bases). Per germline, CDR1 SEHNR and CDR2 FQNEAQ (reference sequence). The CDR3 is 16 amino acids. The ends were cut back, 4 bases at V and 3 bases at J, with 17 bases in the middle. This chain's CDR3 is CASSSGGGIRTDTQYF. In nucleotides, the CDR3 is TGTGCCAGCAGCTCCGGTGGAGGAATTAGGACAGATACGCAGTATTTT. Supplemented by reference TRBV7-9 and TRBJ2-3, the full variable domain reads DTGVSQNPRHKITKRGQNVTFRCDPISEHNRLYWYRQTLGQGPEFLTYFQNEAQLEKSRLLSDRFSAERPKGSFSTLEIQRTEQGDSAMYLCASSSGGGIRTDTQYFGPGTRLTVL.

The rearrangement uses TRBV14 and TRBJ1-6, with a tentative D call TRBD1 (6 bases). The CDR3 spans 13 residues. Germline CDR1 is SGHDN and CDR2 is FVKESK. V was shortened by 7 bases and J by 11 bases, with 15 bases between the two germline ends. As DNA, the CDR3 is TGTGCCAGCACGTACGCGGAGGGGGCACCCCTCCACTTT. Translation: CASTYAEGAPLHF.

The rearrangement links TRBV4-1 to TRBJ1-4, with D possibly TRBD1 on 5 matching bases. Germline CDR1 is MGHRA and CDR2 is YSYEKL. The CDR3 runs 15 residues. Trimming took off 1 base at V and 0 bases at J, with 6 bases between the two ends. CDR3 in DNA: TGCGCCAGCAGCCAAGGGACAACAACTAATGAAAAACTGTTTTTT. This translates into CASSQGTTTNEKLFF.

V and J are TRBV27 and TRBJ1-5, with D possibly matching TRBD1 (5 bases). Trimming took 7 bases from V and 0 from J, leaving 16 bases between them. This CDR3 comprises 16 residues. Germline CDR1 is MNHEY and CDR2 is SMNVEV (reference sequence). The CDR3 loop is CASKWGGQDSNQPQHF. In nucleotides, the CDR3 is TGTGCCAGCAAGTGGGGCGGCCAAGATAGCAATCAGCCCCAGCATTTT.

The chain employs TRBV4-3 and TRBJ2-5; TRBD2 matches 10 bases. Germline values: CDR1 LGHNA, CDR2 YSLEER. V gave up 0 bases and J gave up 11 bases; unmatched junction bases: 12. The CDR3 length is 16 residues. CDR3 sequence reads: CASSQDWLAGAGVQYF. The CDR3 DNA follows: TGCGCCAGCAGCCAAGATTGGCTAGCGGGAGCCGGGGTGCAGTACTTC.

This clonotype was observed many times. The chain joins TRBV4-3 to TRBJ2-3; 8 nucleotides line up with TRBD2. The CDR3 contains 14 residues. The V segment lost 4 bases and the J segment 2 bases; nucleotides outside the gene matches: 2. Per germline, CDR1 LGHNA and CDR2 YSLEER. The CDR3 region has the DNA TGCGCCAGCAGCCCGGGACTAGTCACAGATACGCAGTATTTT. It specifies CASSPGLVTDTQYF.

The chain is built from TRBV20-1 and TRBJ2-3, with TRBD2 matching over 14 bases. The CDR3 consists of 15 residues. Germline trimming cut 6 bases from V and 4 bases from J; bases unmatched to any gene: 6. Germline lookup yields CDR1 DFQATT and CDR2 SNEGSKA (reference sequence). CDR3 DNA: TGCAGTGCCCATGCGGGACTAGCGGGAGCAGATACGCAGTATTTT. As protein: CSAHAGLAGADTQYF.

The sample holds one count of this clonotype. This chain connects TRBV5-1 to TRBJ1-2; a weak D match, TRBD1 (5 bases). This CDR3 has 16 amino acids. The germline V gene encodes CDR1 SGHRS and CDR2 YFSETQ. With 0 bases removed from V and 3 bases from J, the gap between germline ends came to 15 bases. Here the CDR3 DNA reads TGCGCCAGCAGCTTGGTTGAGGGGTTCTCGGACTATGGCTACACCTTC. It translates to CASSLVEGFSDYGYTF.